These T cell receptor beta chains were read from a single sample in a study of blood T cell repertoires in COVID-19. Data came from immunoSEQ multiplex PCR; TCRdb stores just in-frame clones and leaves some out. The sample lists tens of thousands of clones, approximately 78% occurring once. Sequencing input: peripheral blood. The receptors were sampled from a human donor in a cohort sampled during active COVID-19. Each CDR3 is given without its conserved first and last residue.

>TRBV19|TRBJ1-5
ASSMKGAISNQPQH
>TRBV7-8|TRBJ2-5
ASLGAGGPETQY
>TRBV19|TRBJ1-5
ASRWSGYQPQH
>TRBV5-1|TRBJ1-4
ASSGGQGGNEKLF
>TRBV2|TRBJ2-1
ASCLASYNEQF
>TRBV20-1|TRBJ2-7
SASRLAGGEVSYEQY
>TRBV7-2|TRBJ2-3
ASSFDRGRTDTQY
>TRBV12-3/TRBV12-4|TRBJ1-5
ASSSSGNQPQH
>TRBV19|TRBJ1-3
ASKAQGGSGNTIY
>TRBV18|TRBJ1-1
ASSLNLPGQGEAF
>TRBV20-1|TRBJ1-5
SASGGVSNQPQH
>TRBV30|TRBJ1-6
AIRSSYNSPLH
>TRBV24-1|TRBJ2-5
ATSDPQGVETQY
>TRBV24-1|TRBJ2-7
ATSDFRVGDQGPPYEQY
>TRBV13|TRBJ2-3
ASSLRSGSLDTQY
>TRBV12-5|TRBJ1-6
ASGLVPLGNSPLH
>TRBV5-1|TRBJ2-2
ASSLFGDGELF
>TRBV21-1|TRBJ2-7
ASSKLTGGHYEQY
>TRBV4-1|TRBJ2-2
ASSQRRSTTPGELF
>TRBV5-1|TRBJ2-6
ASREGEISGANVLT
>TRBV29-1|TRBJ2-2
SVGLAGSQGTGELF
>TRBV11-2|TRBJ1-2
ASSSPRASRGYT
>TRBV5-1|TRBJ2-1
ASSSGQTYNEQF
>TRBV12-5|TRBJ1-1
ASGTDRARDAF
>TRBV27|TRBJ1-4
ASSYSAGQEEKLF
>TRBV5-1|TRBJ2-3
ASSLGLAGGQQY
>TRBV5-1|TRBJ2-2
ASSQQGASGELF
>TRBV30|TRBJ2-1
AWSGSGGADEQF
>TRBV7-8|TRBJ2-5
ASTLGSGGSSETQY
>TRBV2|TRBJ1-4
ASTLGQGLNEKLF
>TRBV5-4|TRBJ2-6
ASSRGGGTSGANVLT
>TRBV27|TRBJ1-1
ASSFNKNTEAF
>TRBV5-1|TRBJ1-2
ASSLDGIASNYGYT
>TRBV20-1|TRBJ2-7
SASYPRTYEQY
>TRBV29-1|TRBJ1-1
SVDRGTAEAF
>TRBV4-2|TRBJ2-3
ASSPGLTSGGTDTQY
>TRBV29-1|TRBJ2-3
SAGPGTPGTQY
>TRBV5-1|TRBJ2-5
ASSEGQKETQY
>TRBV2|TRBJ2-2
ASRGGGRRNTGELF
>TRBV9|TRBJ2-2
ASSVDRVFGELF
>TRBV3-1/TRBV3-2|TRBJ1-2
ASSAGGQHYGYT